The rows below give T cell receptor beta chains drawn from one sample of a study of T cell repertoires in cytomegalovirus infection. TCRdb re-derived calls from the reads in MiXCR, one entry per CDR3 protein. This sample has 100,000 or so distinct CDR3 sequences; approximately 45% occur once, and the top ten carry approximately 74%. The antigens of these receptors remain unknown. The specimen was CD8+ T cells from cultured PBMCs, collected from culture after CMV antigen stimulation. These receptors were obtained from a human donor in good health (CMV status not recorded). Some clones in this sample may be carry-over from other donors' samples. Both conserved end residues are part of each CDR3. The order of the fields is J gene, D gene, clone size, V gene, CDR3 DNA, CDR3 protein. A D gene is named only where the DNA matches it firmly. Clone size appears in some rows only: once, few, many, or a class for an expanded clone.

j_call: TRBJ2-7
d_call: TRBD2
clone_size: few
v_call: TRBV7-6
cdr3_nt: TGTGCCAGCAGCTCTAGCGGGTACGAGCAGTACTTC
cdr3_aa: CASSSSGYEQYF

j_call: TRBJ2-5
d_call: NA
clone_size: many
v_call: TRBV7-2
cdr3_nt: TGTGCCAGCAGCTTAGTCCGGGATCAAGAGACCCAGTACTTC
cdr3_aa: CASSLVRDQETQYF

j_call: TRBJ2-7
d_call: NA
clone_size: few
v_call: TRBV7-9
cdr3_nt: TGTGCCAGCAGCTTAGGACAGCAATGGTACGAGCAGTACTTC
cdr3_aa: CASSLGQQWYEQYF

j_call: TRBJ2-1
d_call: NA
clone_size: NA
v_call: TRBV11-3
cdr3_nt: TGTGCCAGCAGCGACAGAGGTTCAAGCTCCTACAATGAGCAGTTCTTC
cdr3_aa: CASSDRGSSSYNEQFF

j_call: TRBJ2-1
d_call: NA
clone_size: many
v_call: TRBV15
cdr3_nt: TGTGCCACCAGCAGAGTAGTAGAGTACAATGAGCAGTTCTTC
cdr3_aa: CATSRVVEYNEQFF

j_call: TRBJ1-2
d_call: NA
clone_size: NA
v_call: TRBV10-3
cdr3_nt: TGTGCCATCAGTGAGTGGTCCCTTGGGTCTAACTATGGCTACACCTTC
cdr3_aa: CAISEWSLGSNYGYTF

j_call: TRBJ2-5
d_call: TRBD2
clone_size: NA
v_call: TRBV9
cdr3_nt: TGTGCCAGCAGCGTAGTCGGGGGGGCCGAAGAGACCCAGTACTTC
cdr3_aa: CASSVVGGAEETQYF

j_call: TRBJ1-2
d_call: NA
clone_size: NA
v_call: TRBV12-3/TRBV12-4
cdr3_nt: TGTGCCAGCAGCTGGGGGGCGGACTATGGCTACACCTTC
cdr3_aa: CASSWGADYGYTF

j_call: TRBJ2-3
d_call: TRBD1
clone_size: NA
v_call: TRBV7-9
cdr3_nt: TGTGCCAGCAGCTTAGCGGGACAGGGCCGTGCAGATACGCAGTATTTT
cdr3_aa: CASSLAGQGRADTQYF

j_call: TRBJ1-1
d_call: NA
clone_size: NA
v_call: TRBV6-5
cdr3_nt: TGTGCCAGCAGTTACGACCCGAACACTGAAGCTTTCTTT
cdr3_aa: CASSYDPNTEAFF

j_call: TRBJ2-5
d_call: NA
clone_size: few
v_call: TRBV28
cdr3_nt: TGTGCCAGCAGAGTTAGGGGCGGTTTGGAGACCCAGTACTTC
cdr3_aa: CASRVRGGLETQYF

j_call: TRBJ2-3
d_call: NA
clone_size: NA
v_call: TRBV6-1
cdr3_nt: TGTGCCAGCAGTAGAAAGGGGCTGCCCACAGATACGCAGTATTTT
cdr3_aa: CASSRKGLPTDTQYF

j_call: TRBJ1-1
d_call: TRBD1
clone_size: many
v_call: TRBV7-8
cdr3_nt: TGTGCCAGCAGCTTGACAGGGGTGAACACTGAAGCTTTCTTT
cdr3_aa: CASSLTGVNTEAFF

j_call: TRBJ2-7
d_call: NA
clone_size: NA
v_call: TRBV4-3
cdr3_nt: TGCGCCAGCAGCCAAGAATTACGCACCTGGAACGAGCAGTACTTC
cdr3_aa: CASSQELRTWNEQYF

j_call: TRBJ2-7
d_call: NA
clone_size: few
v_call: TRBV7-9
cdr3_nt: TGTGCCAGCAGCTTAATAACGGGCCGCTCCTACGAGCAGTACTTC
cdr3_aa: CASSLITGRSYEQYF

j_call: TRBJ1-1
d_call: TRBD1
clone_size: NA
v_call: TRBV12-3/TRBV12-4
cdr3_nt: TGTGCCAGCAGTTTATTCGGGCAGGGGGCGGTGAACACTGAAGCTTTCTTT
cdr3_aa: CASSLFGQGAVNTEAFF

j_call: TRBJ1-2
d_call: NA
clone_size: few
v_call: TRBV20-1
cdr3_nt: TGCAGTGCAGACTCGGACAATTCTAACTATGGCTACACCTTC
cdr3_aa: CSADSDNSNYGYTF

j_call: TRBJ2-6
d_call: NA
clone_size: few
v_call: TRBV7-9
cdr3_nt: TGTGCCAGCAGCTTAGCCCAGTACTCTGGGGCCAACGTCCTGACTTTC
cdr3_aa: CASSLAQYSGANVLTF

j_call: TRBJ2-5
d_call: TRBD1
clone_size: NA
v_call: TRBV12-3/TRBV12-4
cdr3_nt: TGTGCCAGCAGGTGGACAGGAAAAGAGACCCAGTACTTC
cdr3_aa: CASRWTGKETQYF

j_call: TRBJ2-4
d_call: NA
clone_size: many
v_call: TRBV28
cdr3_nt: TGTGCCAGCAGTTTCGGCGGAAACATTCAGTACTTC
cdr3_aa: CASSFGGNIQYF

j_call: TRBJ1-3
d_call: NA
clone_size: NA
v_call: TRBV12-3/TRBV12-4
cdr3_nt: TGTGCCTACGCAGGGGAAAACACCATATATTTT
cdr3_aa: CAYAGENTIYF

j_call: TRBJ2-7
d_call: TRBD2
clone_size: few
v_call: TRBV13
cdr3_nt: TGTGCCAGCAGACGAATAGCGGGGGGTGAGTCCTACGAGCAGTACTTC
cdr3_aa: CASRRIAGGESYEQYF

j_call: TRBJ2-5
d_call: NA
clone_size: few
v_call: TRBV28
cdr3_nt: TGTGCCAGCAGTTTTTCTGAGGGAGAGACCCAGTACTTC
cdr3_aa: CASSFSEGETQYF

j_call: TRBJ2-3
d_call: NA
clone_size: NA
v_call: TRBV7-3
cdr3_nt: TGTGCCAGCAGCTCGAGGGCAGCCACAGATACGCAGTATTTT
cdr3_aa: CASSSRAATDTQYF

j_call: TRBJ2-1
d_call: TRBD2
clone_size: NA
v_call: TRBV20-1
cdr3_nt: TGCAGTGCTCTGAGCGGGGGGGTAGGTAATGAGCAGTTCTTC
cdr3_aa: CSALSGGVGNEQFF

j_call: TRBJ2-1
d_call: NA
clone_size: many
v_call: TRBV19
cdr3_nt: TGTGCCAGTAGCTCCACGGGATACAATGAGCAGTTCTTC
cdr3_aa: CASSSTGYNEQFF

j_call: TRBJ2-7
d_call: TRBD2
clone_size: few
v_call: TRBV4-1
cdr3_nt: TGCGCCAGCAGCCCAACTACTAGCGGGAGCTCCTACGAGCAGTACTTC
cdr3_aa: CASSPTTSGSSYEQYF

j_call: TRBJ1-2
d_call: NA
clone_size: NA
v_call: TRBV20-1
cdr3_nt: TGCAGTGCTAGAGATAGTGGAAATGACTATGGCTACACCTTC
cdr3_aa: CSARDSGNDYGYTF

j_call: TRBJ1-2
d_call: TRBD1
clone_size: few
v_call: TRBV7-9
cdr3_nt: TGTGCCAGCAGCCTACGACGGGGGACAGGGGGCCTCTATGGCTACACCTTC
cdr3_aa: CASSLRRGTGGLYGYTF

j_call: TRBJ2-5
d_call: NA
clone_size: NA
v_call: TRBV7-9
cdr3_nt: TGTGCCAGCAGCTTAGGGACCTGGGACAAAAGAGAGACCCAGTACTTC
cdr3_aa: CASSLGTWDKRETQYF

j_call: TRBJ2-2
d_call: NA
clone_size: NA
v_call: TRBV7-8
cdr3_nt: TGTGCCAGCAGCTTAGGGGGGCTGAACACCGGGGAGCTGTTTTTT
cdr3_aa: CASSLGGLNTGELFF

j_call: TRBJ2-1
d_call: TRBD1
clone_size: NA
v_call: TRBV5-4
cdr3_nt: TGTGCCAGCAGCTTGGAGGGACAGGGAGTCAATGAGCAGTTCTTC
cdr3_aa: CASSLEGQGVNEQFF

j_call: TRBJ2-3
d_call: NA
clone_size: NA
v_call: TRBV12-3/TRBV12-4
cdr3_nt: TGTGCCAGCAGACCGGGCACAGATACGCAGTATTTT
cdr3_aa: CASRPGTDTQYF

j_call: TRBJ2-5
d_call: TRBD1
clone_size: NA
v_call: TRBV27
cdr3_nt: TGTGCCAGCAGTGGGCAGAGTCCCGGGACAGGGCGAGAGACCCAGTACTTC
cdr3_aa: CASSGQSPGTGRETQYF

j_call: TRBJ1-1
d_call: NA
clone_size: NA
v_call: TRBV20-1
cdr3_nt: TGCAGTGCTAGAGATCCCCAGGGGCCGAACACTGAAGCTTTCTTT
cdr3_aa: CSARDPQGPNTEAFF

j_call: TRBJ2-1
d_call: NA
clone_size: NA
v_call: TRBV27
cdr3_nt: TGTGCCAGCAGTAGGCCTCGGAACCGCCGAGAGCAGTTCTTC
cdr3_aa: CASSRPRNRREQFF

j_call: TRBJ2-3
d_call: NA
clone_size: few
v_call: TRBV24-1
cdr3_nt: TGTGCCACCAGTGATTTGGGGGAAGATACGCAGTATTTT
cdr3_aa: CATSDLGEDTQYF

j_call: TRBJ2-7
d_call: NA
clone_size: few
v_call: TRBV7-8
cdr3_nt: TGTGCCAGCAGCTTAAAACACTACGAGCAGTACTTC
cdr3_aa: CASSLKHYEQYF

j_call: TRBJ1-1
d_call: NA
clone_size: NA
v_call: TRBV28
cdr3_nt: TGTGCCAGCAGTTTACCCCGGGGGGAAGACACTGAAGCTTTCTTT
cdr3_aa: CASSLPRGEDTEAFF

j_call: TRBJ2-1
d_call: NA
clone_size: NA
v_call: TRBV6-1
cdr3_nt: TGTGCCAGCAAGAGAATCGGCCGGGACGGATTGTACAATGAGCAGTTCTTC
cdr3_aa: CASKRIGRDGLYNEQFF

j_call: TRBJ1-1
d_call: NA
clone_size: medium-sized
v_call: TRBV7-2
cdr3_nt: TGTGCCAGCAGCCCCTACAAGAACACTGAAGCTTTCTTT
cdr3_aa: CASSPYKNTEAFF

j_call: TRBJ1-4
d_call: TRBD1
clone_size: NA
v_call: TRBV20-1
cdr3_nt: TGCAGTGCTAGAGACCCTTCGGGGACAGGGAGGGGGTATCATGAAAAACTGTTTTTT
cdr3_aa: CSARDPSGTGRGYHEKLFF

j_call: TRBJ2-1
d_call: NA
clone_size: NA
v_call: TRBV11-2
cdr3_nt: TGTGCCAGCAGCTCCACTTGGTATGAGCAGTTCTTC
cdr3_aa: CASSSTWYEQFF

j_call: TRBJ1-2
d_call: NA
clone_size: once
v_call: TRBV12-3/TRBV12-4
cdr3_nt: TGTGCCAGCAGTTTTTCGGCTAACCATGGCTACACCTTC
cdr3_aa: CASSFSANHGYTF

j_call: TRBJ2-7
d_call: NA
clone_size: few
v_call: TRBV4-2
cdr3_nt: TGTGCCAGCAGCGGAAACTACGAGCAGTACTTC
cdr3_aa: CASSGNYEQYF

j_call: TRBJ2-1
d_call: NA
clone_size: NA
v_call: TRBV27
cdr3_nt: TGTGCCAGCAGTGTGTTCTCGGGTTTTGAGCAGTTCTTC
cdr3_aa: CASSVFSGFEQFF

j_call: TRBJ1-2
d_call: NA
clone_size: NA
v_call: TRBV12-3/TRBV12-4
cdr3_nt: TGTGCCAGCAGTTTAGACCCTCCACAGGGCAGGAACTATGGCTACACCTTC
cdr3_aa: CASSLDPPQGRNYGYTF

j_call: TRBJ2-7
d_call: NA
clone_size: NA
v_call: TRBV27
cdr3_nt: TGTGCCAGCAGTTTATATACGGGGGCTGGTTACGAGCAGTACTTC
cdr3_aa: CASSLYTGAGYEQYF

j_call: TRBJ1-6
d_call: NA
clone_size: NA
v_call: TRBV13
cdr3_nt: TGTGCCAGCAGCTTAGGTCCGGGGTTTAGACTCAACTCACCCCTCCACTTT
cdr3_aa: CASSLGPGFRLNSPLHF

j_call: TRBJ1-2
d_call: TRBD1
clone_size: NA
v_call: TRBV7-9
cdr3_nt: TGTGCCAGCAGCTTCGGGACAGGGGGCCGAGGCTACACCTTC
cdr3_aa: CASSFGTGGRGYTF

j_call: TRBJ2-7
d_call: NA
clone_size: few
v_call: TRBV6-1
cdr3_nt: TGTGCCAGCAGTGAATCGGTGGGGACCGACTACGAGCAGTACTTC
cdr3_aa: CASSESVGTDYEQYF

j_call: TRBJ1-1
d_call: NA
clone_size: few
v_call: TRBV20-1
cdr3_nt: TGCAGTGCACTCCTGGGGACACTCGTGGGGTTGAACACTGAAGCTTTCTTT
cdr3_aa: CSALLGTLVGLNTEAFF